These 14 T cell receptor beta chains share one sample of origin, sequenced in a study of Graves' ophthalmopathy and Graves' hyperthyroidism (dated by TCRdb to 2017 to 2018). The sequencer was an Illumina HiSeq 2000. For repertoire sequencing, TCR beta CDR3 regions were amplified from RNA transcripts. HTBI primers and the Qiagen OneStep RT-PCR kit were used in a first-round RT-PCR, which was followed by a second-round multiplex PCR, size selection and purification. TCRdb cleaned the public reads at Q25 with fastp, built clones with MiXCR and kept in-frame beta chains. Here each entry gathers all rows of one CDR3 protein and keeps the most common genes and DNA. This sample is represented by more than 1,000,000 distinct CDR3 sequences; about two fifths of them were singletons. 11% of the sample rests with the top ten. Sequencing was done on a sample of peripheral blood or thyroid tissue (not recorded which). Receptors originate from an adult man with Graves' hyperthyroidism.

V and J are TRBV30 and TRBJ2-7; 10 positions match TRBD2. This CDR3 is 15 amino acids long. Germline V gives CDR1 GTSNPN, CDR2 SVGIG (reference sequence). J gave up 5 bases and V 5 bases, and 12 bases lay outside the gene matches. The CDR3 sequence is CAWGPSSGRKNEQYF. CDR3 coding DNA: TGTGCCTGGGGACCCTCTAGCGGGAGAAAAAACGAGCAGTACTTC.

This clonotype was recorded many times. The chain couples TRBV5-1 to TRBJ1-2; D remains unclear. Germline CDR1 is SGHRS and CDR2 is YFSETQ. This CDR3 is built from 14 residues. The V gene lost 3 bases and the J gene lost 0 bases, with 9 bases spanning the gap. As DNA, the CDR3 is TGCGCCAGCAGCTCAACGCTAGCTAACTATGGCTACACCTTC. Translating it yields CASSSTLANYGYTF.

Ten or more counts support this clonotype. This chain uses TRBV15 with TRBJ1-6, with D maybe TRBD1 (5 bases). The V gene lost 6 bases and the J gene lost 6 bases, with 9 bases spanning the gap. The CDR3 is 13 amino acids. Looked up from germline, CDR1 is LNHNV and CDR2 is YYDKDF (reference sequence). The CDR3 reads CATRGQLNSPLHF. CDR3 nucleotide sequence: TGTGCCACCAGGGGGCAGCTTAATTCACCCCTCCACTTT. Combining the CDR3 with reference TRBV15 and TRBJ1-6 gives the whole variable domain DAMVIQNPRYQVTQFGKPVTLSCSQTLNHNVMYWYQQKSSQAPKLLFHYYDKDFNNEADTPDNFQSRRPNTSFCFLDIRSPGLGDTAMYLCATRGQLNSPLHFGNGTRLTVT.

This clonotype was observed a few times. A much larger clone sits a single nucleotide away, making a read error possible. V usage is TRBV2 and J usage is TRBJ1-3; D remains ambiguous. From germline, CDR1 is SNHLY and CDR2 FYNNEI. The CDR3 is 13 amino acids. V was shortened by 7 bases and J by 0 bases, with 7 bases between the two germline ends. The CDR3 region is CASTSNSGNTIYF. The CDR3 nucleotides read TGTGCCAGCACCTCCAACTCTGGAAACACCATATATTTT.

At least ten counts were recorded for this clonotype. V and J are TRBV7-2 and TRBJ1-6; no definite D call. The germline CDR1 and CDR2 sequences are SGHTA and FQGNSA. The ends were cut back, 5 bases at V and 6 bases at J, with 14 bases in the middle. This CDR3 is 15 amino acids long. The CDR3: CASSRGGPGNSPLHF. The CDR3 DNA sequence: TGTGCCAGCAGCCGAGGTGGACCCGGTAATTCACCCCTCCACTTT.

The chain couples TRBV29-1 to TRBJ1-2; D is possibly TRBD1 (5 bases). This CDR3 region has 10 residues. V was pared by 6 bases and J by 8 bases, with 10 bases between. The germline V gene has CDR1 SQVTM and CDR2 ANQGSEA. The CDR3 spells CSVGEGGYTF. In DNA form, the CDR3 reads TGCAGCGTCGGGGAGGGGGGCTACACCTTC.

This clonotype was seen a few times. A read error may produce the germline difference seen at one junction end. The chain employs TRBV10-2 and TRBJ1-1, with D possibly matching TRBD1 (5 bases). This CDR3 has 13 residues. Germline-derived CDR1 and CDR2 are WSHSY and SAAADI. The DNA of the CDR3 is TGTGCCAGCAGTTCGTTCCGCGGGGCCGAAGCTTTCTTT. Translating gives CASSSFRGAEAFF.

This clonotype was seen at least ten times. The rearrangement uses TRBV11-2 and TRBJ1-3, with D possibly matching TRBD1 (6 bases). Per the germline V gene, CDR1 is SGHAT and CDR2 is FQNNGV. Trimming took off 0 bases at V and 4 bases at J, with 13 bases between the two ends. The CDR3 is 16 amino acids. CDR3 region: CASSLEGQPTGNTIYF. CDR3 coding DNA: TGTGCCAGCAGCTTAGAAGGACAGCCAACCGGAAACACCATATATTTT.

Ten or more counts support this clonotype. This chain links TRBV15 with TRBJ1-5, with D perhaps TRBD1 (6 bases). Trimming took 1 base from V and 5 from J, leaving 15 bases between them. Germline CDR1 is LNHNV and CDR2 is YYDKDF (reference sequence). The CDR3 has 16 amino acids. The CDR3 region has the DNA TGTGCCACCAGCAGAGCATCCGGGACACGGGATCAGCCCCAGCATTTT. This gives the protein CATSRASGTRDQPQHF.

This clonotype was observed many times. The rearrangement joins TRBV2 to TRBJ1-2, with a tentative D call TRBD1 (5 bases). With 10 bases removed from V and 8 bases from J, the gap between germline ends came to 17 bases. This CDR3 has 12 amino acids. Germline lookup yields CDR1 SNHLY and CDR2 FYNNEI. CDR3 loop: CATGRWGKGYTF. The CDR3 DNA follows: TGTGCCACCGGAAGGTGGGGCAAAGGCTACACCTTC.

V is TRBV29-1 and J is TRBJ2-6; D is possibly TRBD1 (6 bases). V was cut by 3 bases and J by 1 base, with 16 bases left in between. The germline V gene has CDR1 SQVTM and CDR2 ANQGSEA. The CDR3 loop spans 17 amino acids. The CDR3 DNA is TGCAGCGTTGATCTGGGGGCTCCCAGGTCTGGGGCCAACGTCCTGACTTTC. As protein: CSVDLGAPRSGANVLTF.

As for this clonotype: One end of the junction fails to match germline, which may point to a read error. V gene TRBV5-4 combines with J gene TRBJ2-5; D might be TRBD2 (7 bases). The CDR3 length is 14 residues. CDR1 and CDR2 from the germline V gene are SGHNT and YYREEE (reference sequence). CDR3 DNA: TGTGCCAGCAGCTTGGACGGGGGGCGAGAGGCCCAGTACTTC. Translating gives CASSLDGGREAQYF.

This clonotype was counted at least ten times. The J gene is TRBJ2-7, the V gene TRBV19; 7 bases agree with TRBD1. This CDR3 is built from 15 residues. Germline V CDR1 and CDR2: LNHDA, SQIVND (reference sequence). Trimming took 9 bases from V and 0 from J; bases not matched to a gene: 11. In nucleotides, the CDR3 is TGTGCCAGCCCCTACGGGACAGCTTTCTCCTACGAGCAGTACTTC. Protein: CASPYGTAFSYEQYF.

V is TRBV19 and J is TRBJ2-7; D is perhaps TRBD2 (6 bases). V dropped 1 base and J dropped 4 bases, with 11 bases sitting between them. CDR1 is LNHDA and CDR2 is SQIVND in the germline V gene (reference sequence). This CDR3 has 14 amino acids. The CDR3 protein is CASSIVAGYYEQYF. The DNA of the CDR3 is TGTGCCAGTAGTATAGTGGCGGGATATTACGAGCAGTACTTC.